Below, 19 T cell receptor beta chains from the same sample are listed, as sequenced in a study of cytomegalovirus exposure and HLA in healthy donors. PCR involved 60 Vbeta and 13 Jbeta primers. This table comes from immunoSEQ multiplex PCR, and its TCRdb copy is limited to in-frame clones, with some not included. The sample lists about 130,000 clones; more than 80% were seen once. The sample was PBMCs. All receptors come from a man between 35 and 55 years old in good health and CMV-seronegative.

The chain has TRBV27 and TRBJ2-7; the match to TRBD1 covers 10 bases. The V segment lost 5 bases and the J segment 6 bases; nucleotides outside the gene matches: 4. Germline V gives CDR1 MNHEY, CDR2 SMNVEV (reference sequence). The CDR3 sequence is 13 residues long. The CDR3 nucleotides are TGTGCCAGCAGTCGACAGGGGGCCGGCGAGCAGTACTTC. Its translation is CASSRQGAGEQYF.

The chain couples TRBV7-9 to TRBJ2-5; TRBD2 aligns across 7 bases. V trimming: 0 bases; J trimming: 1 base; junction bases outside the gene matches: 5. The CDR3 totals 16 residues. The germline CDR1 and CDR2 sequences are SEHNR and FQNEAQ (reference sequence). The CDR3 sequence: CASSLAAGGGQETQYF. The CDR3, as DNA: TGTGCCAGCAGCTTAGCGGCGGGCGGGGGCCAAGAGACCCAGTACTTC.

This sequence joins TRBV7-2 and TRBJ2-1; 7 positions agree with TRBD1. Germline assignment: CDR1 SGHTA and CDR2 FQGNSA. Trimming at V came to 3 bases and at J to 0 bases, leaving 5 bases not matched to a gene. The CDR3 runs 16 residues. The CDR3 spells CASSFRTGVSYNEQFF. The CDR3 bases are TGTGCCAGCAGCTTCCGGACAGGCGTCTCCTACAATGAGCAGTTCTTC. The whole variable domain, remainder taken from reference TRBV7-2 and TRBJ2-1, is GAGVSQSPSNKVTEKGKDVELRCDPISGHTALYWYRQSLGQGLEFLIYFQGNSAPDKSGLPSDRFSAERTGGSVSTLTIQRTQQEDSAVYLCASSFRTGVSYNEQFFGPGTRLTVL.

The J gene is TRBJ1-1, the V gene TRBV7-2, with 7 bases fitting TRBD1. This CDR3 is built from 15 residues. Looked up from germline, CDR1 is SGHTA and CDR2 is FQGNSA. V was pared by 5 bases and J by 6 bases, with 12 bases of the junction left unmatched. This CDR3 is CASSLQVAGGSEAFF. In DNA form, the CDR3 reads TGTGCCAGCAGCCTTCAGGTGGCAGGGGGTTCTGAAGCTTTCTTT.

The chain links TRBV27 to TRBJ2-7, with 8 bases identical to TRBD2. The germline V gene encodes CDR1 MNHEY and CDR2 SMNVEV (reference sequence). The J segment lost 6 bases and the V segment lost 7 bases, leaving 14 bases of the junction unmatched. The CDR3 is 15 amino acids. CDR3 in amino acids: CASTTDGAGVGEQYF. The CDR3 DNA is TGTGCCAGCACCACTGACGGAGCGGGAGTGGGCGAGCAGTACTTC.

V is TRBV29-1 and J is TRBJ2-5; 7 nucleotides match TRBD1. This CDR3 region has 15 residues. The J segment lost 4 bases and the V segment lost 7 bases, leaving 15 bases of the junction unmatched. Germline lookup yields CDR1 SQVTM and CDR2 ANQGSEA. The CDR3 DNA reads as TGCAGCGCCACCAGGGGGAGTAAAGGAGGAGAGACCCAGTACTTC. Translating it yields CSATRGSKGGETQYF.

This chain connects TRBV7-9 to TRBJ1-3; 9 bases align to TRBD1. The V and J ends lost 4 bases and 0 bases, in that order; junction bases with no gene match: 10. Germline CDR1 is SEHNR and CDR2 is FQNEAQ (reference sequence). The CDR3 is made up of 18 amino acids. In nucleotides, the CDR3 is TGTGCCAGCAGCTCGCCGGGACAGGGAGTGGGCTCTGGAAACACCATATATTTT. Translation gives CASSSPGQGVGSGNTIYF. Based on the CDR3 plus reference TRBV7-9 and TRBJ1-3, the full variable domain is DTGVSQNPRHKITKRGQNVTFRCDPISEHNRLYWYRQTLGQGPEFLTYFQNEAQLEKSRLLSDRFSAERPKGSFSTLEIQRTEQGDSAMYLCASSSPGQGVGSGNTIYFGEGSWLTVV.

This rearrangement joins TRBV5-1 to TRBJ1-6; 8 bases are shared with TRBD1. Germline lookup yields CDR1 SGHRS and CDR2 YFSETQ. Trimming removed 0 bases from V and 8 bases from J; junction bases left unmatched: 7. This CDR3 contains 16 residues. The CDR3 sequence: CASSLELGQVDSPLHF. The CDR3 nucleotides are TGCGCCAGCAGCTTGGAATTGGGACAGGTTGATTCACCCCTCCACTTT. The full variable domain, completed using reference TRBV5-1 and TRBJ1-6, is KAGVTQTPRYLIKTRGQQVTLSCSPISGHRSVSWYQQTPGQGLQFLFEYFSETQRNKGNFPGRFSGRQFSNSRSEMNVSTLELGDSALYLCASSLELGQVDSPLHFGNGTRLTVT.

The gene calls are TRBV11-2 and TRBJ2-5, with D possibly matching TRBD1 (6 bases). The V gene's germline CDR1 is SGHAT and CDR2 FQNNGV. V shed 0 bases and J shed 5 bases, with 13 bases lying between them. This CDR3 is 15 amino acids long. The CDR3 DNA follows: TGTGCCAGCAGCTTAGACAGGGGCCCTCGTGAGACCCAGTACTTC. Its translation: CASSLDRGPRETQYF.

This chain joins TRBV18 and TRBJ1-1, with 8 nucleotides matching TRBD1. The CDR3 is 16 amino acids. Germline V CDR1 and CDR2: KGHSH, LQKENI. J gave up 3 bases and V 2 bases, and 8 bases lay outside the gene matches. The CDR3 nucleotides read TGTGCCAGCTCACCAGTAGGGCAGGGGGCGGACACTGAAGCTTTCTTT. Protein sequence: CASSPVGQGADTEAFF.

This chain joins TRBV15 and TRBJ2-5, with 7 bases aligning to TRBD1. From germline, CDR1 is LNHNV and CDR2 YYDKDF (reference sequence). The CDR3 spans 15 residues. V lost 0 bases to trimming and J lost 0 bases; unmatched junction nucleotides: 1. CDR3 DNA sequence: TGTGCCACCAGCAGAGACAGGGGGTACCAAGAGACCCAGTACTTC. Its translation is CATSRDRGYQETQYF.

This chain links TRBV28 with TRBJ1-5, with a tentative D call TRBD1 (5 bases). The CDR3 consists of 13 residues. V was trimmed by 6 bases and J by 4 bases, leaving 10 bases between them. Germline CDR1 reads MDHEN; CDR2 reads SYDVKM. As DNA, the CDR3 is TGTGCCAGCAGCCCGGCAGGGAATCAGCCCCAGCATTTT. This sequence encodes CASSPAGNQPQHF.

This chain links TRBV7-9 with TRBJ2-5, with no clear D. Germline V gene lookup returns CDR1 SEHNR and CDR2 FQNEAQ (reference sequence). V was clipped by 3 bases and J by 4 bases, with 9 bases between them. This CDR3 has 13 residues. CDR3 DNA sequence: TGTGCCAGCAGCTTTTCCTACCTAGAGACCCAGTACTTC. It translates to CASSFSYLETQYF.

The J gene is TRBJ2-1, the V gene TRBV7-9; TRBD2 matches 9 bases. CDR3 length: 16 amino acids. Germline V gives CDR1 SEHNR, CDR2 FQNEAQ (reference sequence). Germline trimming cut 10 bases from V and 9 bases from J; bases unmatched to any gene: 19. The CDR3 bases are TGTGCCACTAGAAAAGAGGGCGGGGGGGCCTTTGGTGAGCAGTTCTTC. It codes for CATRKEGGGAFGEQFF. Using reference TRBV7-9 and TRBJ2-1 for the parts outside the CDR3, the full variable domain is DTGVSQNPRHKITKRGQNVTFRCDPISEHNRLYWYRQTLGQGPEFLTYFQNEAQLEKSRLLSDRFSAERPKGSFSTLEIQRTEQGDSAMYLCATRKEGGGAFGEQFFGPGTRLTVL.

In nucleotides, the CDR3 is TGTGCCACCAGCAGAGGGCCGCTAGGGGACTTCCGCACAGATACGCAGTATTTT. Amino acid sequence: CATSRGPLGDFRTDTQYF. The chain couples TRBV15 to TRBJ2-3; D might be TRBD2 (6 bases). CDR3 size: 18 residues. CDR1 is LNHNV, CDR2 YYDKDF, per germline (reference sequence). The V end was cut by 1 base, the J end by 1 base, with 18 bases between.

J is TRBJ1-6 and V is TRBV7-6, with TRBD1 matching over 10 bases. This CDR3 has 15 amino acids. Germline loops: CDR1 SGHVS, CDR2 FNYEAQ. The J segment lost 8 bases and the V segment lost 1 base, leaving 2 bases of the junction unmatched. The CDR3 DNA reads TGTGCCAGCAGCTTAGGAGGGACAGGGGATTCACCCCTCCACTTT. Encoded protein: CASSLGGTGDSPLHF.

This clone has just a few counts. The V gene is TRBV11-2, the J gene TRBJ1-2; D is uncertain. Germline V gene sequence: CDR1 SGHAT, CDR2 FQNNGV. Trimming took off 5 bases at V and 5 bases at J, with 9 bases between the two ends. The CDR3 length is 12 residues. Written as DNA, the CDR3 is TGTGCCAGCAGCCCAGAGGGTTATGGCTACACCTTC. This gives the protein CASSPEGYGYTF.

In DNA form, the CDR3 reads TGTGCCAGCAGCTTGGCCAGGGGCCTTGAAGCTTTCTTT. The encoded protein is CASSLARGLEAFF. The genes are TRBV5-4 and TRBJ1-1, with TRBD1 as a possible D gene (6 bases). V gave up 0 bases and J gave up 7 bases, with 10 bases separating them. CDR1 and CDR2 from the germline V gene are SGHNT and YYREEE (reference sequence). CDR3 length equals 13 residues.

This rearrangement joins TRBV28 to TRBJ2-2, with D possibly being TRBD2 (6 bases). Germline V CDR1 and CDR2: MDHEN, SYDVKM. The CDR3 is made up of 14 amino acids. V gave up 7 bases and J gave up 2 bases, with 11 bases separating them. CDR3 nucleotide sequence: TGTGCCAGCAACTTGGGGGGTAACACCGGGGAGCTGTTTTTT. Amino acids: CASNLGGNTGELFF.